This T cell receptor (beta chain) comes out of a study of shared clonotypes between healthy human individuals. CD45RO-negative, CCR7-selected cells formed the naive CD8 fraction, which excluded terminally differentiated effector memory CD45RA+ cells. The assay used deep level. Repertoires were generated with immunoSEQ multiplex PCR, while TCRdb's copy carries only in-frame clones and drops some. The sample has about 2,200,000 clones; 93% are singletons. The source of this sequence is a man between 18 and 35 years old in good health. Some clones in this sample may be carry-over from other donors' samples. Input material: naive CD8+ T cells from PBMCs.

CDR3: CASSPDSTSSYEQYF. The CDR3 DNA reads as TGCGCCAGCAGCCCGGACAGCACGAGCTCCTACGAGCAGTACTTC. The rearrangement joins TRBV5-1 to TRBJ2-7, with a weak D call TRBD1 (6 bases). The germline V and J ends were trimmed by 4 bases and 0 bases, with 14 bases remaining between them. In germline, CDR1 is SGHRS, CDR2 YFSETQ. The CDR3 extends over 15 amino acids.